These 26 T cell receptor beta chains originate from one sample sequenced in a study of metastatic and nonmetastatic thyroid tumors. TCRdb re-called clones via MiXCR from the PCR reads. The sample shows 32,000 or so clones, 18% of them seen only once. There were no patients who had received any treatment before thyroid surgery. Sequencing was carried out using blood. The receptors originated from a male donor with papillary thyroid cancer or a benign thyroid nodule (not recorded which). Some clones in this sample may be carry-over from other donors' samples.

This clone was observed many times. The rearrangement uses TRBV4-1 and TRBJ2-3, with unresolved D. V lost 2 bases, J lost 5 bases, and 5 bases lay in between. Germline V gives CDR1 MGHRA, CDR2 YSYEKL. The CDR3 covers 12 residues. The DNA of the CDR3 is TGCGCCAGCAGCCAAAAGCAAGATACGCAGTATTTT. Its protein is CASSQKQDTQYF.

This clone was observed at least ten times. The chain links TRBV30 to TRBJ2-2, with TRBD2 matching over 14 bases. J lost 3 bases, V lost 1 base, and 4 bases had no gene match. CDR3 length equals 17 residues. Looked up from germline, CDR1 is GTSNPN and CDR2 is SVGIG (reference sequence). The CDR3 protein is CAWSAGLAGGYTGELFF. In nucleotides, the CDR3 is TGTGCCTGGAGTGCAGGACTAGCGGGGGGATACACCGGGGAGCTGTTTTTT.

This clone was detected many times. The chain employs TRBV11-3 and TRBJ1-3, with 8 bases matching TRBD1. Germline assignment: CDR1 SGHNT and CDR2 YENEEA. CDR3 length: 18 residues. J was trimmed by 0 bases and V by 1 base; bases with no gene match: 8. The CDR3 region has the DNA TGTGCCAGCAGCTTAGTGGGCAGGGGGCCCTTCTCTGGAAACACCATATATTTT. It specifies CASSLVGRGPFSGNTIYF.

The CDR3 region is CASSFQPGANVLTF. The CDR3 DNA reads TGTGCCAGCAGCTTTCAACCAGGGGCCAACGTCCTGACTTTC. The chain couples TRBV7-2 to TRBJ2-6, with D hard to call. Germline V gene sequence: CDR1 SGHTA, CDR2 FQGNSA. This CDR3 is 14 amino acids long. The V end lost 3 bases, the J end lost 4 bases, and 7 bases lay between the germline ends. The variable domain in full, completed from reference TRBV7-2 and TRBJ2-6, reads GAGVSQSPSNKVTEKGKDVELRCDPISGHTALYWYRQSLGQGLEFLIYFQGNSAPDKSGLPSDRFSAERTGGSVSTLTIQRTQQEDSAVYLCASSFQPGANVLTFGAGSRLTVL.

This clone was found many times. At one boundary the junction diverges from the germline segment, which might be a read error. Here the CDR3 DNA reads TGTGCTAGCAGCGTCAACAGGGATGAAAAACTGTTTTTT. This translates into CASSVNRDEKLFF. The rearrangement uses TRBV7-7 and TRBJ1-4; D is perhaps TRBD1 (6 bases). The CDR3 consists of 13 residues. Germline V gene sequence: CDR1 SSHAT, CDR2 FNYEAQ (reference sequence).

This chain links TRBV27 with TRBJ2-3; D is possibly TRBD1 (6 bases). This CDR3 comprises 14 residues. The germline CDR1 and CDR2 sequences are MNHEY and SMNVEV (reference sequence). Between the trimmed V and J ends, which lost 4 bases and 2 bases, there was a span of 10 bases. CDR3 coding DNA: TGTGCCAGCAGTTCCCGACAGGTCACAGATACGCAGTATTTT. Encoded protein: CASSSRQVTDTQYF.

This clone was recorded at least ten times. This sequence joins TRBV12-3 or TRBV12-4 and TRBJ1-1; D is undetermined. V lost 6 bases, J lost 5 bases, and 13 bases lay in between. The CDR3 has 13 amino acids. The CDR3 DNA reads TGTGCCAGCAGCCTCCTTCGTAGGACTGAAGCTTTCTTT. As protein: CASSLLRRTEAFF.

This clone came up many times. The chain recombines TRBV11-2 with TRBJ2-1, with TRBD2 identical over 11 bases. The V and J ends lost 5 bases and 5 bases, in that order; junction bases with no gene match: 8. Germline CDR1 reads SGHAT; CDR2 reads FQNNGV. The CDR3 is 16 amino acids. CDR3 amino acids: CASSPIAGGPHNEQFF. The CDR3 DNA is TGTGCCAGCAGCCCTATAGCGGGAGGGCCGCACAATGAGCAGTTCTTC.

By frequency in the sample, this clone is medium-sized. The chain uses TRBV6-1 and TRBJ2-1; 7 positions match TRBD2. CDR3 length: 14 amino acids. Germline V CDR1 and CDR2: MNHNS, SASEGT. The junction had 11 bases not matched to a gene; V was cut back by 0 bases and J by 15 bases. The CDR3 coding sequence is TGTGCCAGCAGTGAAGCGAACGGGAGGTTAGTCCTGTTCTTC. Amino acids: CASSEANGRLVLFF.

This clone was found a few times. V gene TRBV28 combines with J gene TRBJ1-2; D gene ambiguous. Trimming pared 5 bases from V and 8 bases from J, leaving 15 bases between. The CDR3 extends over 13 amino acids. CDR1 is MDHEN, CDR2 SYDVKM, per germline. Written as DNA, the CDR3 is TGTGCCAGCAGTAGACCCAGGTGGCTAGGCTACACCTTC. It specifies CASSRPRWLGYTF.

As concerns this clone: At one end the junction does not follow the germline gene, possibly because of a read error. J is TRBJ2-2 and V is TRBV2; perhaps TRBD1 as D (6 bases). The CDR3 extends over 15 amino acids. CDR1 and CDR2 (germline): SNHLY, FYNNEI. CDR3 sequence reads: CASSRDTGLTWELFF. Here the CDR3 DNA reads TGCGCCAGCAGCCGGGACACCGGGTTGACCTGGGAGCTGTTTTTT.

The CDR3: CASSSSRQDNEQFF. The DNA for the CDR3 is TGTGCCAGCAGCTCCAGCCGACAGGACAATGAGCAGTTCTTC. This rearrangement joins TRBV7-8 to TRBJ2-1, with TRBD1 as a possible D gene (6 bases). The V end lost 4 bases, the J end lost 5 bases, and 12 bases lay between the germline ends. The germline V gene has CDR1 SGHVS and CDR2 FQNEAQ. This CDR3 comprises 14 residues.

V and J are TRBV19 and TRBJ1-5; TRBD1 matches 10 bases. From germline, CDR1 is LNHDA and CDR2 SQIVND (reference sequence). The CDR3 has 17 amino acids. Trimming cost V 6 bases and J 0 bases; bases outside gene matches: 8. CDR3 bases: TGTGCCAGTAGACGGGACAGGGGCGTTTATAGCAATCAGCCCCAGCATTTT. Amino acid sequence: CASRRDRGVYSNQPQHF.

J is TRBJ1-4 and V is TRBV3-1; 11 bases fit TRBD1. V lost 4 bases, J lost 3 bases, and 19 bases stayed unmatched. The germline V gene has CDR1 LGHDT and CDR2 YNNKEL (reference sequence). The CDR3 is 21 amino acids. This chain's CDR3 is CASSLLSRTGGEILANEKLFF. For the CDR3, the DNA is TGTGCCAGCAGCCTATTATCCCGGACAGGGGGCGAGATTTTGGCTAATGAAAAACTGTTTTTT.

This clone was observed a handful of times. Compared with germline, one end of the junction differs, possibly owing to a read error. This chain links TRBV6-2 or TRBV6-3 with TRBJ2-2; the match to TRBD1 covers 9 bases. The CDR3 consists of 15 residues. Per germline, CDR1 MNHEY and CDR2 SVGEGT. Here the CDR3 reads CASRTGTGNTVELFF. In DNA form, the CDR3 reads TGTGCCAGCAGAACCGGGACAGGGAACACCGTGGAGCTGTTTTTT.

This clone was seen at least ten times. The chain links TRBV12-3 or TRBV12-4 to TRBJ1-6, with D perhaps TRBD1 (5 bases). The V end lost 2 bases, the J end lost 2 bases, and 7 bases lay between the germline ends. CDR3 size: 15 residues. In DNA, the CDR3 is TGTGCCAGCAGTTTAACGGGGGCCTATAATTCACCCCTCCACTTT. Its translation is CASSLTGAYNSPLHF.

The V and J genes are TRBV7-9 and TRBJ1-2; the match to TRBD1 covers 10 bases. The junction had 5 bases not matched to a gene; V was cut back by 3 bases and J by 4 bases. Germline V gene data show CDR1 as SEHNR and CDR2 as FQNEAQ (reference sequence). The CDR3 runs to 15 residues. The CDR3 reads CASSLGTGVVYGYTF. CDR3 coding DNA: TGTGCCAGCAGCTTGGGGACAGGGGTAGTCTATGGCTACACCTTC.

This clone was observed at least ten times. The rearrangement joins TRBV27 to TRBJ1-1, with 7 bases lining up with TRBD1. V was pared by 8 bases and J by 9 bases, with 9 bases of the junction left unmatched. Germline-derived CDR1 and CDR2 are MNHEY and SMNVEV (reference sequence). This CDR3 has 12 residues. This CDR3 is CASGNYRGKAFF. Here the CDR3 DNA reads TGTGCCAGCGGAAATTACAGGGGTAAAGCTTTCTTT.

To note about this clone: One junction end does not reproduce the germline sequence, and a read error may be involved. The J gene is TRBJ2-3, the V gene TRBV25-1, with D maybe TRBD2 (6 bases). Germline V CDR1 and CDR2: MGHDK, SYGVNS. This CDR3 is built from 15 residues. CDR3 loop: CASSEDYSNTYTQYF. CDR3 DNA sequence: TGTGCCAGCAGTGAGGACTACAGTAACACATATACGCAGTATTTC.

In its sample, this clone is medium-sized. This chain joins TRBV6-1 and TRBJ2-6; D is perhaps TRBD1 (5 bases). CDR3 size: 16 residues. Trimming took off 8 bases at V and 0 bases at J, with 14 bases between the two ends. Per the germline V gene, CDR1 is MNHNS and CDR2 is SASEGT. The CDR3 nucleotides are TGTGCCAGCGACAGAAAGGGGCGCTCTGGGGCCAACGTCCTGACTTTC. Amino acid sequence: CASDRKGRSGANVLTF.

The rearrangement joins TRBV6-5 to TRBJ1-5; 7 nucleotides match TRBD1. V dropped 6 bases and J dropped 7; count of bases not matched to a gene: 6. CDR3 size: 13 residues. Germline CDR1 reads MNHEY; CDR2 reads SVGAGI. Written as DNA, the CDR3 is TGTGCCAGCAGGTACAGAGGGGGCCAGCCCCAGCATTTT. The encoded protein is CASRYRGGQPQHF.

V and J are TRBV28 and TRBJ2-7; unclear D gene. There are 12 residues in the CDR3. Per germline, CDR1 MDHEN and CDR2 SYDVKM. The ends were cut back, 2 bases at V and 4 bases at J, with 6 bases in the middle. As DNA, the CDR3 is TGTGCCAGCAGTTTAAGGAATTACGAGCAGTACTTC. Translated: CASSLRNYEQYF.

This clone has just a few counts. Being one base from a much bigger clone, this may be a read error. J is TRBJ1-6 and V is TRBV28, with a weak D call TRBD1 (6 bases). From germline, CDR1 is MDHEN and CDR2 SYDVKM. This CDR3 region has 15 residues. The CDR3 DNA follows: TGTGCCGGCAGTTCCTGGGGGCGGGGAGGTTCACCCCTCCACTTT. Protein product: CAGSSWGRGGSPLHF.

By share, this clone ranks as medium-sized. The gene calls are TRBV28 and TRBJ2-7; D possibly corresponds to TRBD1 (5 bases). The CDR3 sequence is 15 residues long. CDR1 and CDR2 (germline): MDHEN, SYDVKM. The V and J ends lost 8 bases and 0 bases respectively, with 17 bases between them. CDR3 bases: TGTGCCAGCCTCCCAGGGCAGAAATCCTCCTACGAGCAGTACTTC. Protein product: CASLPGQKSSYEQYF. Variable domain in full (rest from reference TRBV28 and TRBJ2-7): DVKVTQSSRYLVKRTGEKVFLECVQDMDHENMFWYRQDPGLGLRLIYFSYDVKMKEKGDIPEGYSVSREKKERFSLILESASTNQTSMYLCASLPGQKSSYEQYFGPGTRLTVT.

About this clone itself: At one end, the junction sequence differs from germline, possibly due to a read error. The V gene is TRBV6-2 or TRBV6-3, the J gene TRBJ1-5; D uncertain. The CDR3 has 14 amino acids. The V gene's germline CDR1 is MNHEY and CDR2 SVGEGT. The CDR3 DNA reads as TGTGCCAGCAGTTACTCGCTGAACAATAAGCCCCAGAATTTT. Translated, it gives CASSYSLNNKPQNF.

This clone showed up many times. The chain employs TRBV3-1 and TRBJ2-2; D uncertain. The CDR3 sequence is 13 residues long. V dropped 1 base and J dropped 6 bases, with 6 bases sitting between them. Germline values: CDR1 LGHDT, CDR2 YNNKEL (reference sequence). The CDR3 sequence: CASSQGGSGELFF. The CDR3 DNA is TGTGCCAGCAGCCAAGGGGGATCCGGGGAGCTGTTTTTT.